What follows describes a single T cell receptor beta chain. Its antigen is not known. This sample is part of a study of T cell responses to AZD1222 COVID-19 vaccine. Trimming removed 0 bases from V and 3 bases from J, with 6 bases in between. The CDR3 has 13 residues. CDR1 SGHDT and CDR2 YYEEEE come from the germline V gene. Study outcomes and limitations: Nearly half of the spike-specific TCRs reportedly recognize variant regions that carry no mutations. The donors showed a predominance of white British ancestry and of females, with possible underestimation of clonal diversity. Baseline testing showed seropositivity in only a handful of AZD1222 recipients. Among vaccine-associated CD4 TCRs, coverage spanned spike, with dominance at 160-218 and 743-854.

Generated by immunoSEQ multiplex PCR, the TCRdb table keeps only in-frame clones and is missing some. The profile shows 75,000 to 100,000 clones, over 75% of them singletons. This sequence originates from an adult in good health. The input for sequencing was peripheral blood, taken on day 0 of AZD1222 vaccination. The chain joins TRBV5-6 to TRBJ1-1; D might be TRBD1 (6 bases). The CDR3 sequence is CASSLDRDTEAFF. The CDR3 DNA reads as TGTGCCAGCAGCTTGGACAGGGACACTGAAGCTTTCTTT. The complete variable domain, with remaining parts taken from reference TRBV5-6 and TRBJ1-1, reads DAGVTQSPTHLIKTRGQQVTLRCSPKSGHDTVSWYQQALGQGPQFIFQYYEEEERQRGNFPDRFSGHQFPNYSSELNVNALLLGDSALYLCASSLDRDTEAFFGQGTRLTVV.